The 4 T cell receptor beta chains reported below all come from one sample, sequenced in a study of metastatic and nonmetastatic thyroid tumors. Nobody among the patients had been given any treatment before thyroid surgery. With MiXCR, TCRdb reprocessed the PCR reads. Among approximately 70,000 clones, approximately 4.1% were seen once, and the ten largest hold approximately 20%. The sequenced sample consisted of blood. The receptor source for this set is a female donor with papillary thyroid cancer or a benign thyroid nodule (not recorded which). Some clones in this sample may be carry-over from other donors' samples.

This clone was seen a handful of times. Given a much more abundant clone one base away, this may be a read error. This chain connects TRBV4-1 to TRBJ2-1; 10 bases align to TRBD2. This CDR3 contains 18 residues. Trimming at V came to 1 base and at J to 4 bases, leaving 10 bases not matched to a gene. Germline V gene data show CDR1 as MGHRA and CDR2 as YSYEKL. CDR3 sequence: CASSQGFRGLACYNEQFF. The CDR3 nucleotides are TGCGCCAGCAGCCAAGGATTCCGGGGACTAGCGTGTTACAATGAGCAGTTCTTC.

In this sample, this clone turned up many times. The V call is TRBV10-3, the J call TRBJ2-7, with TRBD2 matching 9 bases. Germline V CDR1 and CDR2: ENHRY, SYGVKD. Trimming cost V 4 bases and J 5 bases; bases outside gene matches: 12. The CDR3 runs to 16 residues. In DNA, the CDR3 is TGTGCCATCAGTGGTCGGGGTAGCGGGGGCGTCGACGAGCAGTACTTC. As protein: CAISGRGSGGVDEQYF.

Notes on this clone: Other DNA sequences in the sample encode the same CDR3. The chain uses TRBV28 and TRBJ1-1; 9 nucleotides align to TRBD1. Germline V gene lookup returns CDR1 MDHEN and CDR2 SYDVKM. V dropped 5 bases and J dropped 5; count of bases not matched to a gene: 12. This CDR3 is 16 amino acids long. This CDR3 is CASSLRRQGVGTEAFF. CDR3 DNA: TGTGCCAGCAGTCTACGACGACAGGGGGTGGGAACTGAAGCTTTCTTT.

This clone was counted many times. This could be a read error, since a much larger clone is one nucleotide away. At the DNA level, this CDR3 is encoded by other sequences in the same sample as well. The chain joins TRBV12-5 to TRBJ1-5; the D is unclear. The germline CDR1 and CDR2 sequences are LGHNT and FRNRAP. This CDR3 is 14 amino acids long. In nucleotides, the CDR3 is TGCGCTAGTGGTTTGAGTCTTGCGGGTCAGCCCCAGCATTTT. The encoded protein is CASGLSLAGQPQHF.